This TCR beta chain was captured in a study of CXCR3-negative and CXCR3-positive naive CD8 T cells. On the study more broadly: Total TRB output reached around 140 million reads, about 1.5 +/- 0.3 million per library.

Turning to this clonotype: The antigen is undetermined.

5' RACE that incorporated UMI labels was used to prepare the TRB cDNA libraries. TCRdb reanalyzed the 5' RACE reads, giving one entry per CDR3 protein sequence and no DNA. This sample carries about 63,000 distinct CDR3 sequences, with around 4.8% going to the ten biggest clones. Study-wide points: The study found comparably high diversity in both naive subsets and much lower diversity in memory CD8+ cells. The study found more hydrophobic TRB CDR3s in CXCR3-positive naive cells than in CXCR3-negative naive cells.

By phenotype, naive CD8+ T cells were CD45RO-CCR7+CD27+CD95-. Looked up from germline, CDR1 is DFQATT and CDR2 is SNEGSKA (reference sequence). There are 13 residues in the CDR3. The rearrangement joins TRBV20-1 to TRBJ1-2; TCRdb calls TRBD1, which cannot be checked without DNA. Sequences were obtained from naive CXCR3+ CD8+ T cells from blood. The sample's subset: CD45RO-CCR7+CD27+CD95- naive CD8+ T cells expressing CXCR3 (TNR3+). This sequence was found in a human donor in good health. Some clones in this sample may be carry-over from other donors' samples. The CDR3 region is CSARNPADYGYTF.